The following is a TCR beta chain sequence with its context. The antigen is unknown. These data are taken from a study of graft-versus-host responses after intestinal transplantation. The protocol was immunoSEQ multiplex PCR, while the TCRdb copy is restricted to in-frame clones and leaves out a portion. This sample yields approximately 85,000 clones, of which 85% to 95% are seen a single time; approximately 1.1% belongs to the top ten. The specimen was unstimulated CD8+ T cells sorted from spleen or lymph node cells, collected before transplant. This receptor was identified in a human donor who was the organ donor for an intestinal transplant.

Written as DNA, the CDR3 is TGTGCCAGCAGCTTAGCACAGGGGGCTCGCTACGAGCAGTACTTC. It yields the protein CASSLAQGARYEQYF. The J gene is TRBJ2-7, the V gene TRBV13; TRBD1 matches 9 bases. Looked up from germline, CDR1 is PRHDT and CDR2 is FYEKMQ (reference sequence). There are 15 residues in the CDR3. With V trimmed by 1 base and J by 3 bases, 4 bases remained unmatched. Looking up the rest from reference TRBV13 and TRBJ2-7 gives the full variable domain: AAGVIQSPRHLIKEKRETATLKCYPIPRHDTVYWYQQGPGQDPQFLISFYEKMQSDKGSIPDRFSAQQFSDYHSELNMSSLELGDSALYFCASSLAQGARYEQYFGPGTRLTVT.